Below, 9 T cell receptor beta chains from the same sample are listed, as sequenced in a study of graft-versus-host responses after intestinal transplantation. Measured with immunoSEQ multiplex PCR; TCRdb has only the in-frame clones, and not every one. This sample has roughly 45,000 clones, with about 95% found just once. The specimen was PBMCs, collected more than 310 days after intestinal transplant. These TCRs come from a human patient who received an intestinal transplant, so some T cells may come from the graft donor.

This clone was detected once. The chain is built from TRBV7-9 and TRBJ2-1; the match to TRBD2 covers 9 bases. Germline CDR1 is SEHNR and CDR2 is FQNEAQ (reference sequence). The CDR3 covers 16 residues. The trim removed 5 bases at V and 4 bases at J, leaving 9 bases unmatched. The CDR3 spells CASSPSLLAGYNEQFF. DNA of the CDR3: TGTGCCAGCAGCCCTAGCTTGCTAGCGGGGTACAATGAGCAGTTCTTC.

J is TRBJ2-7 and V is TRBV6-1, with D tentatively TRBD1 (6 bases). This CDR3 is built from 17 residues. V was pared by 2 bases and J by 3 bases, with 20 bases between. Germline assignment: CDR1 MNHNS and CDR2 SASEGT. The CDR3 DNA is TGTGCCAGCAGTGAATCAGGAGAACAGGGTATGTTCTACGAGCAGTACTTC. Translation gives CASSESGEQGMFYEQYF.

The gene calls are TRBV7-2 and TRBJ2-5, with 9 positions matching TRBD2. The closer fit of TRBJ2-7 to the DNA end suggests the J call may be wrong. CDR3 size: 13 residues. Per germline, CDR1 SGHTA and CDR2 FQGNSA. CDR3 residues: CASSRTSENEQYF. The CDR3 nucleotides read TGTGCCAGCAGCCGGACTAGCGAGAACGAGCAGTACTTC.

The J gene is TRBJ2-1, the V gene TRBV6-1; 7 bases are a match to TRBD1. J lost 0 bases, V lost 8 bases, and 7 bases had no gene match. Per the germline V gene, CDR1 is MNHNS and CDR2 is SASEGT. The CDR3 loop spans 15 amino acids. This CDR3 reads CASRPGQSSYNEQFF. DNA for the CDR3: TGTGCCAGCCGCCCGGGACAGAGCTCCTACAATGAGCAGTTCTTC.

In its sample, this clone was seen once. The CDR3 reads CSARGDNEQFF. CDR3 nucleotides: TGCAGTGCCCGCGGGGACAATGAGCAGTTCTTC. The chain employs TRBV20-1 and TRBJ2-1, with D tentatively TRBD2 (6 bases). The V end was cut by 6 bases, the J end by 5 bases, with 8 bases between. Germline lookup yields CDR1 DFQATT and CDR2 SNEGSKA (reference sequence). The CDR3 is 11 residues long.

The CDR3 nucleotides are TGTGCCAGCAGCTGGGGGGGAGAGACCCAGTACTTC. This codes for CASSWGGETQYF. The gene calls are TRBV7-6 and TRBJ2-5; 7 nucleotides line up with TRBD2. Losses at the gene ends were 4 bases for V and 4 bases for J; bases not matched to a gene: 0. Germline CDR1 SGHVS, CDR2 FNYEAQ. The CDR3 has 12 amino acids.

The chain has TRBV2 and TRBJ1-5; D call uncertain. The CDR3 has 13 amino acids. Germline V gene data show CDR1 as SNHLY and CDR2 as FYNNEI. Trimming shortened V by 4 bases and J by 1 base, and 5 bases separated the two germline ends. CDR3 coding DNA: TGTGCCAGCAGTGTATACAGCAATCAGCCCCAGCATTTT. Translated, it gives CASSVYSNQPQHF.

The V gene is TRBV5-4, the J gene TRBJ1-2, with 8 bases matching TRBD1. Looked up from germline, CDR1 is SGHNT and CDR2 is YYREEE (reference sequence). The V gene end was trimmed by 0 bases and the J gene end by 7 bases; junction bases not matched to a gene: 8. The CDR3 is made up of 15 amino acids. CDR3 sequence: CASSLEWTGRPGYTF. CDR3 DNA sequence: TGTGCCAGCAGCTTGGAATGGACAGGGAGGCCTGGCTACACCTTC.

V gene TRBV7-2 combines with J gene TRBJ2-5, with no clear D. The DNA end lines up better with TRBJ2-7; the J call may be wrong. The CDR3 has 14 residues. In germline, CDR1 is SGHTA, CDR2 FQGNSA. CDR3: CASSLVSGSYEQYF. The CDR3 DNA follows: TGTGCCAGCAGCTTAGTTAGTGGATCCTACGAGCAGTACTTC.